A single sample is the source of the 14 T cell receptor beta chains below, sequenced in a study of Graves' ophthalmopathy and Graves' hyperthyroidism. RNA served as the template for amplifying TCR beta CDR3 regions. Second-round multiplex PCR came after a first-round RT-PCR that employed HTBI primers. MiXCR was run by TCRdb on the multiplex PCR reads, yielding one entry per CDR3 protein. Here the sample spans 660,000 or so distinct CDR3 sequences, roughly two fifths being singletons. Sequenced material: peripheral blood. Every receptor here comes from an adult man with Graves' ophthalmopathy.

The sample holds a few counts of this clonotype. This chain connects TRBV5-1 to TRBJ2-7, with D possibly being TRBD1 (6 bases). This CDR3 comprises 15 residues. Trimming removed 2 bases at V and 2 bases at J, with 14 bases between. Per germline, CDR1 SGHRS and CDR2 YFSETQ. The chain's CDR3 is CASSLGTGWTYEQYF. The CDR3 DNA is TGCGCCAGCAGCTTAGGAACAGGGTGGACCTACGAGCAGTACTTC.

This clonotype was counted between two and nine times. The CDR3 sequence: CASSLSVSSGAYEQYF. CDR3 DNA sequence: TGCGCCAGCAGCTTGTCCGTATCTAGCGGGGCCTACGAGCAGTACTTC. This chain uses TRBV5-1 with TRBJ2-7; 9 nucleotides line up with TRBD2. Germline CDR1 SGHRS, CDR2 YFSETQ. The junction had 7 bases not matched to a gene; V was cut back by 1 base and J by 2 bases. This CDR3 has 16 amino acids.

This clonotype was seen only a few times. The chain couples TRBV6-5 to TRBJ1-6, with a tentative D call TRBD1 (5 bases). CDR3 length: 15 residues. The V end lost 0 bases, the J end lost 4 bases, and 7 bases lay between the germline ends. The V gene's germline CDR1 is MNHEY and CDR2 SVGAGI. This CDR3 is CASSYSGLYNSPLHF. The CDR3 DNA reads as TGTGCCAGCAGTTACTCGGGACTATATAATTCACCCCTCCACTTT.

This clonotype has at least ten counts. The chain has TRBV24-1 and TRBJ1-5; D unclear. This CDR3 has 18 amino acids. Germline CDR1 reads KGHDR; CDR2 reads SFDVKD. The V gene lost 8 bases and the J gene lost 0 bases, with 22 bases spanning the gap. Here the CDR3 DNA reads TGTGCCACCATGATACCCACCGGCATTTCCTATAGCAATCAGCCCCAGCATTTT. This translates into CATMIPTGISYSNQPQHF.

This clonotype was detected many times. The chain couples TRBV14 to TRBJ2-7; 7 bases are a match to TRBD1. The V gene's germline CDR1 is SGHDN and CDR2 FVKESK. The CDR3 totals 14 residues. V shed 4 bases and J 2 bases; nucleotides not matched to a gene: 5. CDR3 nucleotides: TGTGCCAGCAGCCCCTACCAGGGGGCCTACGAGCAGTACTTC. It specifies CASSPYQGAYEQYF.

This clonotype was picked up a small number of times. The chain recombines TRBV15 with TRBJ2-7, with a tentative D call TRBD1 (5 bases). The CDR3 consists of 15 residues. Trimming took 8 bases from V and 4 from J, leaving 21 bases between them. CDR1 and CDR2 from the germline V gene are LNHNV and YYDKDF (reference sequence). The CDR3 DNA is TGTGCCACCGGGTGGGGCCCAGGTCCTGGGTACGAGCAGTACTTC. Encoded protein: CATGWGPGPGYEQYF.

This clonotype was seen repeatedly, ten times or more. This chain joins TRBV19 and TRBJ2-7; 9 positions agree with TRBD1. The germline CDR1 and CDR2 sequences are LNHDA and SQIVND (reference sequence). The CDR3 length is 14 residues. V lost 4 bases to trimming and J lost 6 bases; unmatched junction nucleotides: 7. The CDR3 reads CASSSLGQGSEQYF. The CDR3 bases are TGTGCCAGTAGTAGTCTAGGACAGGGGAGCGAGCAGTACTTC.

This clonotype was counted ten times or more. CDR3 in DNA: TGTGCCAGCAGCTTAGCTAAGGGACAGGGTATCCCTGAAGCTTTCTTT. Translation: CASSLAKGQGIPEAFF. The chain couples TRBV7-9 to TRBJ1-1; 9 nucleotides agree with TRBD1. The germline V gene encodes CDR1 SEHNR and CDR2 FQNEAQ (reference sequence). V was pared by 0 bases and J by 6 bases, with 8 bases of the junction left unmatched. The CDR3 loop spans 16 amino acids.

The rearrangement joins TRBV6-1 to TRBJ2-5; D is unresolved. Germline V lookup: CDR1 MNHNS, CDR2 SASEGT. The CDR3 is 15 amino acids. The V end lost 0 bases, the J end lost 4 bases, and 12 bases lay between the germline ends. DNA for the CDR3: TGTGCCAGCAGTGAAGCGCAAGGGTCTTCAGAGACCCAGTACTTC. Its protein is CASSEAQGSSETQYF.

This sequence joins TRBV29-1 and TRBJ1-2; 9 nucleotides match TRBD1. CDR3 length: 13 residues. Looked up from germline, CDR1 is SQVTM and CDR2 is ANQGSEA. Trimming at V came to 6 bases and at J to 5 bases, leaving 7 bases not matched to a gene. The CDR3 spells CSVAPGQGYGYTF. CDR3 coding DNA: TGCAGCGTCGCGCCGGGACAGGGATATGGCTACACCTTC.

This clonotype appeared many times. In nucleotides, the CDR3 is TGTGCCAGCAGCGCGAGGAACACCGGGGAGCTGTTTTTT. Translating gives CASSARNTGELFF. The chain is built from TRBV9 and TRBJ2-2; unclear D gene. The CDR3 totals 13 residues. Germline CDR1 reads SGDLS; CDR2 reads YYNGEE. Trimming pared 3 bases from V and 1 base from J, leaving 4 bases between.

This clonotype was counted a few times. The chain has TRBV6-2 or TRBV6-3 and TRBJ1-1; D uncertain. This CDR3 contains 13 residues. V shed 6 bases and J shed 10 bases, with 18 bases lying between them. CDR1 and CDR2 from the germline V gene are MNHEY and SVGEGT. The CDR3 region has the DNA TGTGCCAGCAGGGCACGTCAGGAGGTCTCAGCTTTCTTT. Translating gives CASRARQEVSAFF.

V gene TRBV12-3 or TRBV12-4 combines with J gene TRBJ2-7, with D unclear. The CDR3 length is 12 residues. V lost 7 bases to trimming and J lost 4 bases, with 11 bases between them. The CDR3 nucleotides are TGTGCCAGCACTTTCTGGGCGTACGAGCAGTACTTC. Protein: CASTFWAYEQYF.

The CDR3 protein is CAWSSAARGEKLFF. The CDR3 nucleotides read TGTGCCTGGAGTAGTGCGGCCAGGGGTGAAAAACTGTTTTTT. The chain has TRBV30 and TRBJ1-4; D is possibly TRBD1 (6 bases). In germline, CDR1 is GTSNPN, CDR2 SVGIG (reference sequence). V was trimmed by 2 bases and J by 7 bases, leaving 14 bases between them. This CDR3 is built from 14 residues.